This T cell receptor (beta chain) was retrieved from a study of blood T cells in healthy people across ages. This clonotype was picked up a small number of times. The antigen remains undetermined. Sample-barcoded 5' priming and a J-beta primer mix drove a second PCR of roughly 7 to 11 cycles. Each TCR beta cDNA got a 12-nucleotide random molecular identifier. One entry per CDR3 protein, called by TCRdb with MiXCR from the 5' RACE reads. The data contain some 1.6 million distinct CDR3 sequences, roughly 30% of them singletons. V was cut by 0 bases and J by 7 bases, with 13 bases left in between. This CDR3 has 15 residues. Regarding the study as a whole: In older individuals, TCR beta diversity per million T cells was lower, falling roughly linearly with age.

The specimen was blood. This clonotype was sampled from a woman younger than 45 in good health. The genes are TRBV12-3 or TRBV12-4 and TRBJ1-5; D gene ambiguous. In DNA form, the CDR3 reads TGTGCCAGCAGTTTAGCGGGTGGAGAAAGCCAGCCCCAGCATTTT. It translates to CASSLAGGESQPQHF.